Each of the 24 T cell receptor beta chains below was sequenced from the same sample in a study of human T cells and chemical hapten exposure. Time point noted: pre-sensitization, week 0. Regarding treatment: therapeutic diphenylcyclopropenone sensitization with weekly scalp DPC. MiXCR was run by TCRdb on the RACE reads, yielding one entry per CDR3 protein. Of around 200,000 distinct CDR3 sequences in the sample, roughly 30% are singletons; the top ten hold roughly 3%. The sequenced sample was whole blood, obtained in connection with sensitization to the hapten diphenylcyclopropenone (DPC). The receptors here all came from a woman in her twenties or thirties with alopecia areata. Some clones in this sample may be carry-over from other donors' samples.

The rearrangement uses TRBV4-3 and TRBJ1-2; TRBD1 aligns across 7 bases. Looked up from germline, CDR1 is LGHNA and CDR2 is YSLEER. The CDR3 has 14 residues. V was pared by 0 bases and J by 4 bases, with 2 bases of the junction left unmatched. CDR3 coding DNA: TGCGCCAGCAGCCAAGACTGGGACAGCTATGGCTACACCTTC. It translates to CASSQDWDSYGYTF.

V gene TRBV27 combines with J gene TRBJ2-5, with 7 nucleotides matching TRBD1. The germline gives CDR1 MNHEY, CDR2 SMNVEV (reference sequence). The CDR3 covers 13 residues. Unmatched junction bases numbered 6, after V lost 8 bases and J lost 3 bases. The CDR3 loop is CASGGQLKETQYF. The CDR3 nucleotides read TGTGCCAGCGGGGGACAGCTAAAAGAGACCCAGTACTTC.

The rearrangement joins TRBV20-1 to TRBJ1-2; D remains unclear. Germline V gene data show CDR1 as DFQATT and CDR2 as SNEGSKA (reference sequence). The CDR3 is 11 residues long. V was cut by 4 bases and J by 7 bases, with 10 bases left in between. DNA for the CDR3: TGCAGTGCTACAAGAATGGGTGGCTACACCTTC. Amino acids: CSATRMGGYTF.

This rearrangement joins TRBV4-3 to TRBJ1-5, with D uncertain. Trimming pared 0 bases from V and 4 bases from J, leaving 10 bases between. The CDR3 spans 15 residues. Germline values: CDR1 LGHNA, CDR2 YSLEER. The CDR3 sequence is CASSQDTGANQPQHF. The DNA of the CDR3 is TGCGCCAGCAGCCAAGATACGGGTGCGAATCAGCCCCAGCATTTT.

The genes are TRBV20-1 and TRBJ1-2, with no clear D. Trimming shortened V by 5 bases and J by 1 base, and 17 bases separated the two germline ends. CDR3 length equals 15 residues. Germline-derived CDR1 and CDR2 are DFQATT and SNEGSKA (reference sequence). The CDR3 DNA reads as TGCAGTGCTCCTACTCAAGACGGACTTAACTATGGCTACACCTTC. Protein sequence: CSAPTQDGLNYGYTF.

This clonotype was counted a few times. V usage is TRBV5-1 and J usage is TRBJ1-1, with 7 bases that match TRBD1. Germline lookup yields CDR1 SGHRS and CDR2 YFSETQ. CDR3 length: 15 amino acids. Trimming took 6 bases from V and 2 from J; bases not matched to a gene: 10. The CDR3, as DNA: TGCGCCAGCACCTCCGGGACAGTTTTCAACACTGAAGCTTTCTTT. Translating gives CASTSGTVFNTEAFF.

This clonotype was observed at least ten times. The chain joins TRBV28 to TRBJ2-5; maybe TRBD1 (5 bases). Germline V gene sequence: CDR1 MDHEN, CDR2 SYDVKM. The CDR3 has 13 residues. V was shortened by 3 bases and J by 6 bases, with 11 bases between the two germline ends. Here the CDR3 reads CASSLGQIQTQYF. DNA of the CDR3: TGTGCCAGCAGTTTGGGGCAGATTCAGACCCAGTACTTC.

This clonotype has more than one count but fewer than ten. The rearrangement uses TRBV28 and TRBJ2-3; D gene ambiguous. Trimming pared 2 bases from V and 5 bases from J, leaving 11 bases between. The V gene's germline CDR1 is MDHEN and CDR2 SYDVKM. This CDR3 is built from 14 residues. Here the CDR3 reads CASSLSADGDTQYF. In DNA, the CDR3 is TGTGCCAGCAGTTTAAGCGCGGATGGAGATACGCAGTATTTT. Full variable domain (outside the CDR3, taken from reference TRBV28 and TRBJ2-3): DVKVTQSSRYLVKRTGEKVFLECVQDMDHENMFWYRQDPGLGLRLIYFSYDVKMKEKGDIPEGYSVSREKKERFSLILESASTNQTSMYLCASSLSADGDTQYFGPGTRLTVL.

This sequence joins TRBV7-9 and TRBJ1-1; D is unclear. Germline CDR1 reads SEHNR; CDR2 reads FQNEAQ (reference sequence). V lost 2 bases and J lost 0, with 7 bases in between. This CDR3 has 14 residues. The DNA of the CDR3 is TGTGCCAGCAGCTTATTGGGGATGAACACTGAAGCTTTCTTT. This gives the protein CASSLLGMNTEAFF.

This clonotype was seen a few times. The CDR3: CSVGQGRDTEAFF. CDR3 sequence (DNA): TGCAGCGTGGGACAGGGGCGGGACACTGAAGCTTTCTTT. The chain carries TRBV29-1 and TRBJ1-1; TRBD1 matches at 10 bases. With V trimmed by 6 bases and J by 3 bases, 4 bases remained unmatched. This CDR3 comprises 13 residues. The V gene's germline CDR1 is SQVTM and CDR2 ANQGSEA.

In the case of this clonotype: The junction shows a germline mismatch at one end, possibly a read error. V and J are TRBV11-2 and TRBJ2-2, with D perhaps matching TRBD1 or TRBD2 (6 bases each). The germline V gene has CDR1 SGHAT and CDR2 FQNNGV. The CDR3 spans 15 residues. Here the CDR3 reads CASSLGGRDTGELFF. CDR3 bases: TGTGCCAGCAGTTTAGGGGGGCGGGACACCGGGGAGCTGTTTTTT.

CDR3 region: CASSEPGGYNEQFF. The DNA of the CDR3 is TGTGCCAGCAGTGAACCGGGAGGGTACAATGAGCAGTTCTTC. The chain is built from TRBV28 and TRBJ2-1, with 8 bases identical to TRBD2. There are 14 residues in the CDR3. With 5 bases clipped from V and 4 bases from J, the junction kept 4 bases outside the gene matches. Germline CDR1 reads MDHEN; CDR2 reads SYDVKM.

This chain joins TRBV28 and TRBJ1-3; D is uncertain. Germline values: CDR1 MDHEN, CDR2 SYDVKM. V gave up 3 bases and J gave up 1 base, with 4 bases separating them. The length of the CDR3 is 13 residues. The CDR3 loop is CASSFPSGNTIYF. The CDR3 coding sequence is TGTGCCAGCAGTTTTCCGTCTGGAAACACCATATATTTT.

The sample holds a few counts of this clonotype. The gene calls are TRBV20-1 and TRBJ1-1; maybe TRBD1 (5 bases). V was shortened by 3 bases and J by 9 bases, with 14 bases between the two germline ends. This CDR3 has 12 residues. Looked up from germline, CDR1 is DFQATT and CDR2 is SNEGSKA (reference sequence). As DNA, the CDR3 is TGCAGTGCTAGCTCTAGGGGCTTGAAAGCTTTCTTT. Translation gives CSASSRGLKAFF.

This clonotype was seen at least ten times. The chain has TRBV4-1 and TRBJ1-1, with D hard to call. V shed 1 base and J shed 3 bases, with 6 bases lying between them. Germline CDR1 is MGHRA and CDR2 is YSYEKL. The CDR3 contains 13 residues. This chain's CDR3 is CASSQGIYTEAFF. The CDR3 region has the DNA TGCGCCAGCAGCCAAGGCATATACACTGAAGCTTTCTTT.

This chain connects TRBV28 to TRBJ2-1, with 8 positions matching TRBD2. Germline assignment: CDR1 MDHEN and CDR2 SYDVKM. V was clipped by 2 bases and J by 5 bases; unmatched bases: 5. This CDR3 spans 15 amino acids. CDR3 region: CASSLIGGEHNEQFF. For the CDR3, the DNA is TGTGCCAGCAGTTTAATCGGGGGGGAACACAATGAGCAGTTCTTC. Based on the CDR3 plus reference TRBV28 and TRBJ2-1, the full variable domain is DVKVTQSSRYLVKRTGEKVFLECVQDMDHENMFWYRQDPGLGLRLIYFSYDVKMKEKGDIPEGYSVSREKKERFSLILESASTNQTSMYLCASSLIGGEHNEQFFGPGTRLTVL.

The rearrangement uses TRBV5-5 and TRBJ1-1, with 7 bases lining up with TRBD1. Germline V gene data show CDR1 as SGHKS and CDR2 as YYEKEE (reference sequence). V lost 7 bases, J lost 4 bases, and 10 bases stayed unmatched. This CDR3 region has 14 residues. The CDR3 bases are TGTGCCAGCCATACAAACACAGGGGCCACTGAAGCTTTCTTT. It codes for CASHTNTGATEAFF.

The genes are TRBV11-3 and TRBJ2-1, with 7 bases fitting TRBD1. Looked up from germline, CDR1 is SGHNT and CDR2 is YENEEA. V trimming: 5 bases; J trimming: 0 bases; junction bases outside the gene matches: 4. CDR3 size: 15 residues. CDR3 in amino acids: CASSLGTVSYNEQFF. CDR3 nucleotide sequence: TGTGCCAGCAGCCTAGGGACAGTCTCCTACAATGAGCAGTTCTTC.

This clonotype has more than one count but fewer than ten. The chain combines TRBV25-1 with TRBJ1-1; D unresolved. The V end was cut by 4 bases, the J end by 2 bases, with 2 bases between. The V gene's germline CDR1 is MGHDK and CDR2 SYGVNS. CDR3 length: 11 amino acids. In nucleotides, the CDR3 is TGTGCCAGCAGTGTTAACACTGAAGCTTTCTTT. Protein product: CASSVNTEAFF.

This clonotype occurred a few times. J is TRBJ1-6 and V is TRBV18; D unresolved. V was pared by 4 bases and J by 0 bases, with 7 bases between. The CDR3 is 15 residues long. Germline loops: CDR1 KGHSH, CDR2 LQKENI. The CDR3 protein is CASSQQSSYNSPLHF. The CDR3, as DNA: TGTGCCAGCTCACAACAGAGCTCCTATAATTCACCCCTCCACTTT.

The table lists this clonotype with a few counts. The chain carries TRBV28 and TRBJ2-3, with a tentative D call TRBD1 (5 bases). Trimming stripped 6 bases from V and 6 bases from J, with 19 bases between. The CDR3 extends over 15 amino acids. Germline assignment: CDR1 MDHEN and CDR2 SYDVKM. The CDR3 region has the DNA TGTGCCAGCAGGGATCACAGGTCCCCTGGGGATACGCAGTATTTT. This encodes CASRDHRSPGDTQYF. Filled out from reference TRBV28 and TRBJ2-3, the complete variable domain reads DVKVTQSSRYLVKRTGEKVFLECVQDMDHENMFWYRQDPGLGLRLIYFSYDVKMKEKGDIPEGYSVSREKKERFSLILESASTNQTSMYLCASRDHRSPGDTQYFGPGTRLTVL.

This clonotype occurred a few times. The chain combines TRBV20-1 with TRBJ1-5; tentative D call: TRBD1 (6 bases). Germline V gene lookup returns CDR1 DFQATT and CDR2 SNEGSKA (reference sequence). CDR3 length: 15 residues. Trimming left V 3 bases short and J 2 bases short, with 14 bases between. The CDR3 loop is CSASAGAAGNQPQHF. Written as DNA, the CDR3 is TGCAGTGCTAGTGCGGGGGCTGCTGGCAATCAGCCCCAGCATTTT.

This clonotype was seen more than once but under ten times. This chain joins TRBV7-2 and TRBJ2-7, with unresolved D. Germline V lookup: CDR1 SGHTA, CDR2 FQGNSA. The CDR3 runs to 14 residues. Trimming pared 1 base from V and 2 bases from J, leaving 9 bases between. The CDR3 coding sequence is TGTGCCAGCAGCTTAGGGCTTAGGGCCTACGAGCAGTACTTC. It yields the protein CASSLGLRAYEQYF. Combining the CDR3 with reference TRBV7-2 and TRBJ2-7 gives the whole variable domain GAGVSQSPSNKVTEKGKDVELRCDPISGHTALYWYRQSLGQGLEFLIYFQGNSAPDKSGLPSDRFSAERTGGSVSTLTIQRTQQEDSAVYLCASSLGLRAYEQYFGPGTRLTVT.

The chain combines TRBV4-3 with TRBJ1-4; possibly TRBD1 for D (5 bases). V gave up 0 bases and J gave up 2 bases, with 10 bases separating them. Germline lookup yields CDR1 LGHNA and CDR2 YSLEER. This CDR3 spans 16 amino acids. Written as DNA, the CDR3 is TGCGCCAGCAGCCAAGACCCAGGGCGGACTAATGAAAAACTGTTTTTT. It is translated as CASSQDPGRTNEKLFF.